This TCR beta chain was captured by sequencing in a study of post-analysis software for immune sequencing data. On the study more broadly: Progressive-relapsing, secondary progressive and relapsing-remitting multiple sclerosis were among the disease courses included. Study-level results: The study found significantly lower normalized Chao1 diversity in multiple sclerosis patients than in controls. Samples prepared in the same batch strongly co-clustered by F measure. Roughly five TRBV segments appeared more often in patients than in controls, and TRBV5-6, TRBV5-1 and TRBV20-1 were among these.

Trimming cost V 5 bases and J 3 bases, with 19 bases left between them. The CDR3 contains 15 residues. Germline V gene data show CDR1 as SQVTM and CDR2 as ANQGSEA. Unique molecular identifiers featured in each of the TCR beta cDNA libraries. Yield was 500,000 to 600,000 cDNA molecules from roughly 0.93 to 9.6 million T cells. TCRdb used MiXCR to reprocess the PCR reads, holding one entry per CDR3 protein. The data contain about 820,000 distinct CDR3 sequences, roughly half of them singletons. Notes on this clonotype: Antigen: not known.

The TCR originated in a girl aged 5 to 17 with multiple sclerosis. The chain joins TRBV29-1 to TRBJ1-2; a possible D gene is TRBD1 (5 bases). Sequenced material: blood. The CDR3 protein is CSVYPGTEAYYGYTF. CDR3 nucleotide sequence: TGCAGCGTTTATCCCGGGACGGAAGCTTACTATGGCTACACCTTC.